This record concerns one T cell receptor (beta chain) sequence. The length of the CDR3 is 16 residues. V was shortened by 1 base and J by 0 bases, with 12 bases between the two germline ends. Germline lookup yields CDR1 MNHEY and CDR2 SMNVEV (reference sequence). These data come from a study of shared clonotypes between healthy human individuals. Clones were read by immunoSEQ multiplex PCR, and TCRdb kept only the in-frame ones, dropping some. The table includes 2 million to 3 million clones, approximately 93% detected once. The genes are TRBV27 and TRBJ1-1; no firm D call. Sequenced input: naive CD4+ T cells from PBMCs. Noted subset: CD45RA+ positively selected. This clonotype originated in a man between 18 and 29 years old in good health. Some clones in this sample may be carry-over from other donors' samples. The CDR3 sequence is CASSLFGIQVNTEAFF. In DNA form, the CDR3 reads TGTGCCAGCAGTTTATTCGGGATCCAAGTGAACACTGAAGCTTTCTTT.